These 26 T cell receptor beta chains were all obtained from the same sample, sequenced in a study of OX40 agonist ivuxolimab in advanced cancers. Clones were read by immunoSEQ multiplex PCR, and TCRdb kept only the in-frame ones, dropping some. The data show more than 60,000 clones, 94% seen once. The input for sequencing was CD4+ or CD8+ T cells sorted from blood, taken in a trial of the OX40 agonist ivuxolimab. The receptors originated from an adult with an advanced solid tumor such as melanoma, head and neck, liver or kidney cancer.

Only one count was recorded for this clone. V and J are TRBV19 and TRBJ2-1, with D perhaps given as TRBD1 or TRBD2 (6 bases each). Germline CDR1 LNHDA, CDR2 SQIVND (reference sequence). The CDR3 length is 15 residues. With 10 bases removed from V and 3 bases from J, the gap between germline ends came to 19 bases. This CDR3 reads CATSAGHSYYNEQFF. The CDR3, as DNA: TGTGCCACCTCGGCGGGACACTCTTACTACAATGAGCAGTTCTTC.

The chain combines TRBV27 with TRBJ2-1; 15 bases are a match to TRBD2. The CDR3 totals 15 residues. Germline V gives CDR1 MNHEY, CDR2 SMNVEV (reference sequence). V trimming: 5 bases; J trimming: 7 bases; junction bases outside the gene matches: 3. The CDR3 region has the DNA TGTGCCAGCAGTACCGGGACTAGCGGGAGGAATGAGCAGTTCTTC. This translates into CASSTGTSGRNEQFF.

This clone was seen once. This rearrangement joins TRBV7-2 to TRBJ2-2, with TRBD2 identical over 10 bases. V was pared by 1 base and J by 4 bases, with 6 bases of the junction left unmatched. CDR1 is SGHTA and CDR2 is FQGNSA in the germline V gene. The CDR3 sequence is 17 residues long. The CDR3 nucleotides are TGTGCCAGCAGCTTAGATGGGACTAGCGAGGGCACCGGGGAGCTGTTTTTT. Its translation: CASSLDGTSEGTGELFF.

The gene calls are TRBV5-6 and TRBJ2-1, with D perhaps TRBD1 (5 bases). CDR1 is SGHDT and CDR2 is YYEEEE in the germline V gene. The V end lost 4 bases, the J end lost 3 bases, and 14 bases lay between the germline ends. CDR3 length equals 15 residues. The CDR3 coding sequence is TGTGCCAGCAGCCCCGATCAGGGCGGCTACAATGAGCAGTTCTTC. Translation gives CASSPDQGGYNEQFF.

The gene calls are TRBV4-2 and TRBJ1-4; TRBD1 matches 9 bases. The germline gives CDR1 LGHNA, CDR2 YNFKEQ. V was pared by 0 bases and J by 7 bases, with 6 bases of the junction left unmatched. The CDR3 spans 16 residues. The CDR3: CASSQDRGQGSEKLFF. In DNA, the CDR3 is TGTGCCAGCAGCCAAGATAGGGGACAGGGCAGTGAAAAACTGTTTTTT.

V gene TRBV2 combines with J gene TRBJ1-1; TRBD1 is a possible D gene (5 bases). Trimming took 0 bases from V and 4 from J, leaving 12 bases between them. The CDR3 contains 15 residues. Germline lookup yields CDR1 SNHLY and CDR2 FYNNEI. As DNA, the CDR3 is TGTGCCAGCAGTGAAGCGCCAGGGTGGGGCACTGAAGCTTTCTTT. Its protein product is CASSEAPGWGTEAFF.

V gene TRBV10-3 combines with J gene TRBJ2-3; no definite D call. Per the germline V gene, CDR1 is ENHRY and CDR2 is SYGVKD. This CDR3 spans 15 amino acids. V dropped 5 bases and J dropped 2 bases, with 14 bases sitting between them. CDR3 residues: CAISLTGADTDTQYF. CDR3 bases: TGTGCCATCAGTCTGACGGGCGCTGACACAGATACGCAGTATTTT.

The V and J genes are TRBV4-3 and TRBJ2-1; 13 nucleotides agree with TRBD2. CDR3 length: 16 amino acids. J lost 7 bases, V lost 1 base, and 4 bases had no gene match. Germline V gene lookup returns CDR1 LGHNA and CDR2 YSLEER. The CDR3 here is CASSQGSGLAGNEQFF. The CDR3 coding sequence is TGCGCCAGCAGCCAAGGCTCGGGACTAGCGGGGAATGAGCAGTTCTTC.

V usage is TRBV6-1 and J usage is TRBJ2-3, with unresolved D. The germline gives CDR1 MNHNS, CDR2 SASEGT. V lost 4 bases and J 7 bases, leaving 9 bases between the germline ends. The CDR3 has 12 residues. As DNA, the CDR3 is TGTGCCAGCAGTGGCGGAATGAATACGCAGTATTTT. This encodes CASSGGMNTQYF.

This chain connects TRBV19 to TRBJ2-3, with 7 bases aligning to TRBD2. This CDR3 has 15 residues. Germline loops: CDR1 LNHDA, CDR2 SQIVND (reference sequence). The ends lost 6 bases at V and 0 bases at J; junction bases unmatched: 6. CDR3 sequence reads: CASRREHPSTDTQYF. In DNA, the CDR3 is TGTGCCAGTAGGCGGGAGCACCCTAGCACAGATACGCAGTATTTT.

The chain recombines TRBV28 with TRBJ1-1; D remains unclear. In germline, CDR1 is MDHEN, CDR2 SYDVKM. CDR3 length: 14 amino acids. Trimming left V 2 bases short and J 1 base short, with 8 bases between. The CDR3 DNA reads TGTGCCAGCAGTTTAAGGGCTGAGAACACTGAAGCTTTCTTT. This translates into CASSLRAENTEAFF.

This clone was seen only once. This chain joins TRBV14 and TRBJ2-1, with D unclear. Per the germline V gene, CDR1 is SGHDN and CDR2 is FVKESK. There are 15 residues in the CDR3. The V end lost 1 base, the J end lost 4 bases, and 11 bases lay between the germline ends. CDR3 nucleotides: TGTGCCAGCAGCCAAGCCTCGGACCCGTACAATGAGCAGTTCTTC. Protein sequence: CASSQASDPYNEQFF.

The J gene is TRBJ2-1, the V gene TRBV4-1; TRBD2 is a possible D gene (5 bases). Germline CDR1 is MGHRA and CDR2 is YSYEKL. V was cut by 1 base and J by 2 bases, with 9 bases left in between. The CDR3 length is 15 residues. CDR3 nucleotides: TGCGCCAGCAGCCAAGCTAGCCCTACCTACAATGAGCAGTTCTTC. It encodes CASSQASPTYNEQFF.

This chain's CDR3 is CASSLWAGEETQYF. The CDR3 DNA reads TGTGCCAGCAGTTTATGGGCAGGGGAAGAGACCCAGTACTTC. V and J are TRBV27 and TRBJ2-5, with D possibly TRBD1 on 6 matching bases. Germline V gene lookup returns CDR1 MNHEY and CDR2 SMNVEV (reference sequence). Trimming took off 1 base at V and 3 bases at J, with 9 bases between the two ends. The CDR3 length is 14 residues.

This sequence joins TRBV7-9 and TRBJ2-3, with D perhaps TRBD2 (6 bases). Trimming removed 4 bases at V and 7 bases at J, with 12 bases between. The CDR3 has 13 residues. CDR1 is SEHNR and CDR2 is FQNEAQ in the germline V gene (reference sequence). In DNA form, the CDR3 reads TGTGCCAGCAGCTCCGGTGCGGGGAATACGCAGTATTTT. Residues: CASSSGAGNTQYF.

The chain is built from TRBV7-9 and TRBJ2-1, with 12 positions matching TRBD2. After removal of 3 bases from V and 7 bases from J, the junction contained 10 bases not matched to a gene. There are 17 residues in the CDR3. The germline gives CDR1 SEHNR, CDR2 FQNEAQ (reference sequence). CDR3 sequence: CASSFRTSGVTDNEQFF. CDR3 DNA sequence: TGTGCCAGCAGCTTTAGGACTAGCGGGGTCACTGATAATGAGCAGTTCTTC.

DNA of the CDR3: TGTGCCAGCAGCGTAGGGCAGGGAGGCTACGAGCAGTACTTC. Residues: CASSVGQGGYEQYF. V usage is TRBV9 and J usage is TRBJ2-7, with TRBD2 as a possible D gene (6 bases). The CDR3 runs 14 residues. CDR1 and CDR2 from the germline V gene are SGDLS and YYNGEE. Trimming stripped 0 bases from V and 3 bases from J, with 10 bases between.

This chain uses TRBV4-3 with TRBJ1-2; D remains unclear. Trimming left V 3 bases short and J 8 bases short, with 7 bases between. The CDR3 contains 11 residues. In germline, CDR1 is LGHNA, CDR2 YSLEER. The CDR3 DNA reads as TGCGCCAGCAGCCACTTGGGAGGCTACACCTTC. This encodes CASSHLGGYTF.

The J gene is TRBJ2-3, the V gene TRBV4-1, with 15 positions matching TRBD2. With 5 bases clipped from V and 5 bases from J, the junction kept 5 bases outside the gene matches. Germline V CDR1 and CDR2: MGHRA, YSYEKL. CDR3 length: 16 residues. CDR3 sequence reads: CASSVPGLAGGDTQYF. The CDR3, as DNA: TGCGCCAGCAGCGTGCCGGGACTAGCGGGAGGAGATACGCAGTATTTT.

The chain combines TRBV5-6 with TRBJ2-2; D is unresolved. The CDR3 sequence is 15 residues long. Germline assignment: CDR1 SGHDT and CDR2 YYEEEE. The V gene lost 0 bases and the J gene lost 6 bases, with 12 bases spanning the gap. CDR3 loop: CASSLVLESAGELFF. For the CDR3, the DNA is TGTGCCAGCAGCTTGGTATTAGAATCGGCCGGGGAGCTGTTTTTT.

The CDR3 sequence is CASSSRDSFSYEQYF. In nucleotides, the CDR3 is TGTGCCAGCAGCTCTCGGGACAGCTTCTCCTACGAGCAGTACTTC. This chain uses TRBV7-9 with TRBJ2-7; TRBD1 matches at 7 bases. Trimming at V came to 4 bases and at J to 0 bases, leaving 6 bases not matched to a gene. The CDR3 covers 15 residues. Germline CDR1 and CDR2: SEHNR and FQNEAQ (reference sequence).

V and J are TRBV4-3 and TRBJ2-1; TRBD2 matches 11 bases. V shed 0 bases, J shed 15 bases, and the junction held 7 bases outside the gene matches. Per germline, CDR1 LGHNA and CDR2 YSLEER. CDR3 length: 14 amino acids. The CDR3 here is CASSQDTSGRNRFF. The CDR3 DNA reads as TGCGCCAGCAGCCAAGATACTAGCGGGAGAAATCGGTTCTTC.

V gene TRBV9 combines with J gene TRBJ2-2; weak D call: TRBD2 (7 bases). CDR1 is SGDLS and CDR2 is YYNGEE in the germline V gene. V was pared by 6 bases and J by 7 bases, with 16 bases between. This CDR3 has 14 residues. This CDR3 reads CASMNEGGGGELFF. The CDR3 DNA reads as TGTGCCAGCATGAACGAGGGAGGGGGCGGGGAGCTGTTTTTT.

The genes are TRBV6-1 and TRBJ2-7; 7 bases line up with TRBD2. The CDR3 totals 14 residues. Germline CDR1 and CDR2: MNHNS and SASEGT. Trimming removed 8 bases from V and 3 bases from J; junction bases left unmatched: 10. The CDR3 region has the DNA TGTGCCAGCTCCCAGCGTCCTAGCGGCTACGAGCAGTACTTC. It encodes CASSQRPSGYEQYF.

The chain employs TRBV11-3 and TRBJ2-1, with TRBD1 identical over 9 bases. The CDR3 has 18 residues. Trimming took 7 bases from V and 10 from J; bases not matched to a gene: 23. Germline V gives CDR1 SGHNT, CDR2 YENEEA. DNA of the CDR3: TGTGCCAGCACCGACCCCGAGGAAGGGACAGGGCGATGGGGGGAGCAGTTCTTC. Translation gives CASTDPEEGTGRWGEQFF.

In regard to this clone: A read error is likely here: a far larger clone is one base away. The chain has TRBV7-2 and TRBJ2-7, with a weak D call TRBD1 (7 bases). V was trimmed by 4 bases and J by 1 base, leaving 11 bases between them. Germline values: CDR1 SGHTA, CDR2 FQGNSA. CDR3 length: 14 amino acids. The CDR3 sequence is CASSWGDRSYEQYF. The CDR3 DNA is TGTGCCAGCAGCTGGGGGGACAGATCCTACGAGCAGTACTTC.